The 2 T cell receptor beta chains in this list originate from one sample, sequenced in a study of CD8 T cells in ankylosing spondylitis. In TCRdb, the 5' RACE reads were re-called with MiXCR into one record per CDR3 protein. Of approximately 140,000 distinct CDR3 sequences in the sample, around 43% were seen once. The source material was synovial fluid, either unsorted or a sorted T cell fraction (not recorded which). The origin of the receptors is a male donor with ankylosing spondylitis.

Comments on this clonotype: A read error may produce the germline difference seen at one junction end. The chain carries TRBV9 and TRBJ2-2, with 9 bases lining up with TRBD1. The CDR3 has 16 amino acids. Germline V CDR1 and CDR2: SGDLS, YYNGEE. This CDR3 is CANSQSGTGTTGELSF. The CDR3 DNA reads TGTGCCAACAGCCAATCCGGGACAGGGACGACCGGGGAGCTGTCTTTT.

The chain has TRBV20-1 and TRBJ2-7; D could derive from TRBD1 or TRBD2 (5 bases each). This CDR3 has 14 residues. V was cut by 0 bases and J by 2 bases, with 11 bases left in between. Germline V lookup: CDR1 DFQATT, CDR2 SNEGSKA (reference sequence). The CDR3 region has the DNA TGCAGTGCTAGAGATGGGGGACCCGCCTACGAGCAGTACTTC. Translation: CSARDGGPAYEQYF.